Listed here are 3 T cell receptor beta chains from one sample, sequenced in a study of T cells expressing NK-cell markers. TCRdb reprocessed the 5' RACE reads and stores each CDR3 protein as one record, lacking DNA. The sample has fewer than 400,000 distinct CDR3 sequences; the top ten hold around a tenth. The sample was blood T cells: a sorted CD56 or NKG2C T cell subset, CD4+ or CD8+ T cells, or bulk PBMC T cells (not recorded which). Receptor source: a woman aged 45-60 years in good health.

The chain joins TRBV27 to TRBJ2-4; the TRBD2 assignment by TCRdb is unverifiable without DNA. The CDR3 is 15 amino acids. Germline V gives CDR1 MNHEY, CDR2 SMNVEV (reference sequence). The CDR3 here is CASSMIALAKNIQYF.

The rearrangement joins TRBV5-1 to TRBJ1-5; TCRdb designates TRBD1, a call that cannot be tested without DNA. The CDR3 is made up of 16 amino acids. The germline gives CDR1 SGHRS, CDR2 YFSETQ. CDR3 residues: CASSSGGQGGNQPQHF.

This rearrangement joins TRBV20-1 to TRBJ1-1. The CDR3 extends over 11 amino acids. CDR1 and CDR2 (germline): DFQATT, SNEGSKA (reference sequence). CDR3 region: CSSIELTEAFF.